The present entry profiles one T cell receptor beta chain with its context. Its antigen is still unknown. Trimming removed 5 bases from V and 4 bases from J; junction bases left unmatched: 7. The length of the CDR3 is 15 residues. The germline V gene has CDR1 MNHNS and CDR2 SASEGT. This entry belongs to a study of T cell responses to AZD1222 COVID-19 vaccine. Study details: Second doses at about 4 or about 12 weeks were pooled. Study-level findings and limits: The breadth and depth of Spike-specific TCRs increased once two AZD1222 doses had been given. Donors in the cohort were predominantly white British and more often female, and clonal diversity was possibly underestimated. Repertoire samples came only from after the peak T cell response.

Generated by immunoSEQ multiplex PCR, the TCRdb table keeps only in-frame clones and is missing some. The top ten clones hold around 1.9% of a sample with roughly 140,000 clones, about 92% of them seen once. The sample in question was peripheral blood, obtained on day 0 of AZD1222 vaccination. The chain is built from TRBV6-1 and TRBJ1-5, with 8 bases fitting TRBD1. This clonotype was sampled from an adult in good health. CDR3 coding DNA: TGTGCCAGCAGTTCCAGGGGGCTAGGTAATCAGCCCCAGCATTTT. The encoded protein is CASSSRGLGNQPQHF.